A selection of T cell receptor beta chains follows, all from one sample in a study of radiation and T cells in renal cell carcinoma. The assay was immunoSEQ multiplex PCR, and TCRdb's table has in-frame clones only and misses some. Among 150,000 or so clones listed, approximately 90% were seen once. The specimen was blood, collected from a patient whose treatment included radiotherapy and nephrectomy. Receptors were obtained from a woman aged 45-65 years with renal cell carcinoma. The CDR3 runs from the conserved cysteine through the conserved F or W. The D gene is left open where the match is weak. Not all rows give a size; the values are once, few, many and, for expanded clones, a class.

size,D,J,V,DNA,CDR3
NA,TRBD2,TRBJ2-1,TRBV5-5,TGTGCCAGCAGCTTCGACGGGGGGTCCTACAATGAGCAGTTCTTC,CASSFDGGSYNEQFF
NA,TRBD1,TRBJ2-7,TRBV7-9,TGTGCCAGCAGGGACAGGGAACCCTTAGCCGAGCAGTACTTC,CASRDREPLAEQYF
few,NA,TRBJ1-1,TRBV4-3,TGCGCCAGCAGCCAAGATTGGATGGGGGGCACTGAAGCTTTCTTT,CASSQDWMGGTEAFF
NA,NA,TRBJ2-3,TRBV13,TGTGCCAGCAGCAAACAGGGAATGGGCACAGATACGCAGTATTTT,CASSKQGMGTDTQYF
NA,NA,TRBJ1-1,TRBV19,TGTGCCAGTAGTATCTCCGGGGAGGTGTGGACTGAAGCTTTCTTT,CASSISGEVWTEAFF
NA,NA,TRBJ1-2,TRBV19,TGTGCCAGTAGATTCGGAGGCGTCTATGGCTACACCTTC,CASRFGGVYGYTF
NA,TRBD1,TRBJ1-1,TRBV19,TGTGCCAGTAGTATTCCGGGACAGCGGGCCGGTCGGGCTTTCTTT,CASSIPGQRAGRAFF
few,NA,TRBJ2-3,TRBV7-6,TGTGCCAGCAGCTTAGGGGTTTGGGGCACAGATACGCAGTATTTT,CASSLGVWGTDTQYF
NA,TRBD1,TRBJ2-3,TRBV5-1,TGCGCCAGCAGCTTGGCTTTGGACAGGGGCGGAGGAGATACGCAGTATTTT,CASSLALDRGGGDTQYF
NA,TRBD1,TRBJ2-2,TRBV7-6,TGTGCCAGCAGCGGCCAGGGACAGGGGTGGACCGGGGAGCTGTTTTTT,CASSGQGQGWTGELFF
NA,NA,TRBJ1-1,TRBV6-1,TGTGCCAGCAGTGAAGGGGTTTCGGAAGCTTTCTTT,CASSEGVSEAFF
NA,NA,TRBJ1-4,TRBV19,TGTGCCAGTAGTTCTTCGACAGCCAGAGATGAAAAACTGTTTTTT,CASSSSTARDEKLFF
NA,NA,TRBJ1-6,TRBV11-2,TGTGCCAGCAGCTTAGTCGGTCGTAATTCACCCCTCCACTTT,CASSLVGRNSPLHF
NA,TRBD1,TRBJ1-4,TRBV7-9,TGTGCCAGCAGCCCTTCCGGGACAGGGAGAGAAAAACTGTTTTTT,CASSPSGTGREKLFF
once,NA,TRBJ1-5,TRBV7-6,TGTGCCAGCAGCCTCGAGACCGGACAGCCCCAGCATTTT,CASSLETGQPQHF
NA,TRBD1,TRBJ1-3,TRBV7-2,TGTGCCAGCAGCCCACGACAGGGGGCGCAGGGTGGAAACACCATATATTTT,CASSPRQGAQGGNTIYF
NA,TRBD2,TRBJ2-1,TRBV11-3,TGTGCCAGCAGCCGTAGCGGGAGCTCCTACAATGAGCAGTTCTTC,CASSRSGSSYNEQFF
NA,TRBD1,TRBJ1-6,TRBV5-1,TGCGCCAGCAGCCCCGGGACAGGGGGGAATTCACCCCTCCACTTT,CASSPGTGGNSPLHF